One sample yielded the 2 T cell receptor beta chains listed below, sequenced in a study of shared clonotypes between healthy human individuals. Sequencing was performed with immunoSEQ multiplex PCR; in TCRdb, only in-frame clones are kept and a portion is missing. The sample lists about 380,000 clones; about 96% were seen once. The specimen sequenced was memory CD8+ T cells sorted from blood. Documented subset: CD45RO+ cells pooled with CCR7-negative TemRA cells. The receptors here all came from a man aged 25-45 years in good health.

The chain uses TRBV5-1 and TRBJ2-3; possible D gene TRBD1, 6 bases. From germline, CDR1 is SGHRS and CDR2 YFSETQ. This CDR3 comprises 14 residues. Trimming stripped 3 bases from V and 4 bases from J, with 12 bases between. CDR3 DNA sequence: TGCGCCAGCAGCTACTCAGGGGAACCAGATACGCAGTATTTT. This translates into CASSYSGEPDTQYF.

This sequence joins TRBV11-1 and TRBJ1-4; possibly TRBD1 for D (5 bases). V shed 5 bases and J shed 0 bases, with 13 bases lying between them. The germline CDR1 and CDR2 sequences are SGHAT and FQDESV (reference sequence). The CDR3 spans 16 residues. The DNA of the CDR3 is TGTGCCAGCAGCCATTATGAAGGGGCAACTAATGAAAAACTGTTTTTT. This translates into CASSHYEGATNEKLFF.